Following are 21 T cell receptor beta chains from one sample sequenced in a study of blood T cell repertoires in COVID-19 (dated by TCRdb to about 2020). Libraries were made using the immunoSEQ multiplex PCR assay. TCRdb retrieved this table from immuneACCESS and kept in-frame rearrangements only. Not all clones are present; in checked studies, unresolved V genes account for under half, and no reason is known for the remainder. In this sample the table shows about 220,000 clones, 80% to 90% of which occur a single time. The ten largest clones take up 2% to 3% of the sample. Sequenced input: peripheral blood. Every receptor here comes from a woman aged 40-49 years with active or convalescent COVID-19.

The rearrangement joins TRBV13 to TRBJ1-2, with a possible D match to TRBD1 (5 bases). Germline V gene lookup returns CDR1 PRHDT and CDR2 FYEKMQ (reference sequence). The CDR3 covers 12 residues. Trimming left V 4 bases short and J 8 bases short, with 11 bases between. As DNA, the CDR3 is TGTGCCAGCAGCTCAAGGGGTGGGGGCTACACCTTC. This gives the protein CASSSRGGGYTF.

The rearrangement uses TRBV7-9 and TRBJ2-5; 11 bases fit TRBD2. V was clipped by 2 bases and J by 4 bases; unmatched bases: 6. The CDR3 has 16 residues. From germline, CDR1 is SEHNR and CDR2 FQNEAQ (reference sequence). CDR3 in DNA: TGTGCCAGCAGCTTACTACATAGCGGGAGGGGAGAGACCCAGTACTTC. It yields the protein CASSLLHSGRGETQYF.

The CDR3 is CASSILAGSFNEQFF. CDR3 sequence (DNA): TGTGCCAGCAGCATCCTAGCAGGTTCTTTCAATGAGCAGTTCTTC. This sequence joins TRBV7-2 and TRBJ2-1, with a possible D match to TRBD2 (5 bases). CDR3 length: 15 amino acids. Germline loops: CDR1 SGHTA, CDR2 FQGNSA. V lost 5 bases and J lost 6, with 17 bases in between.

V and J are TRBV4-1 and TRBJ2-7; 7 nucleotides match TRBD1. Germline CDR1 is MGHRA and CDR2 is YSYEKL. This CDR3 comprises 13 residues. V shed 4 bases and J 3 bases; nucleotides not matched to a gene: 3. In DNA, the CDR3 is TGCGCCAGCAGCCTGGGACAGAGCTACGAGCAGTACTTC. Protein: CASSLGQSYEQYF.

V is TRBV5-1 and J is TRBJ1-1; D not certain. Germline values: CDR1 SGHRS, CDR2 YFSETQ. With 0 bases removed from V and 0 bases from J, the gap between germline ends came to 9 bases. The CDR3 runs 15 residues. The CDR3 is CASSLGRAMNTEAFF. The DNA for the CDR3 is TGCGCCAGCAGCTTGGGGCGGGCCATGAACACTGAAGCTTTCTTT.

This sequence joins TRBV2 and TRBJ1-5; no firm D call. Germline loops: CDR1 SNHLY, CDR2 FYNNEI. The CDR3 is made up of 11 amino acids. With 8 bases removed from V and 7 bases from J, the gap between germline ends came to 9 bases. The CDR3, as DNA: TGTGCCAGCGGTTTAGCACAGCCCCAGCATTTT. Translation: CASGLAQPQHF.

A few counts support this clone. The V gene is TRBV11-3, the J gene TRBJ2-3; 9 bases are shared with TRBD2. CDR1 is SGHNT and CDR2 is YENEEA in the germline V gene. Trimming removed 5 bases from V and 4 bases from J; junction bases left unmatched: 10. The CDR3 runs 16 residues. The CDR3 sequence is CASSRRAGGGSDTQYF. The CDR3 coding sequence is TGTGCCAGCAGCCGCCGAGCGGGGGGTGGGTCAGATACGCAGTATTTT.

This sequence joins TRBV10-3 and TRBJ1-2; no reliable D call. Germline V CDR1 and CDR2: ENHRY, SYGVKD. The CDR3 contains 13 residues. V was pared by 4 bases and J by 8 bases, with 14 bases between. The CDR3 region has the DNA TGTGCCATCAGTGGCTCCCAAGCGGGGGGCTACACCTTC. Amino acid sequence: CAISGSQAGGYTF.

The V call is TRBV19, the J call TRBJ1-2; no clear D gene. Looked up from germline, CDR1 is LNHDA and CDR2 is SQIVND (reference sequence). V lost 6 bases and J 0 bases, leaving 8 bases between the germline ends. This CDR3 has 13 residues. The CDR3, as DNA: TGTGCCAGTAGGCGGGAAACTAACTATGGCTACACCTTC. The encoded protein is CASRRETNYGYTF.

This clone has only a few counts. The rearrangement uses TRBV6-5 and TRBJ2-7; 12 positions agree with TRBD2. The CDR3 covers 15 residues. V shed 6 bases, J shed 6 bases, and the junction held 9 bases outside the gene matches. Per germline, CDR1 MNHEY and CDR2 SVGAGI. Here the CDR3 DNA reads TGTGCCAGCAGGGCACCGGGACTAGCGGGTCGCGAGCAGTACTTC. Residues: CASRAPGLAGREQYF.

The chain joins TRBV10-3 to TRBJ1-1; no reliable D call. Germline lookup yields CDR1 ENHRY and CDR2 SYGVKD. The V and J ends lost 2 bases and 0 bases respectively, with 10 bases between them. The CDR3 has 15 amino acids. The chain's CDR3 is CAISEPRVMNTEAFF. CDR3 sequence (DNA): TGTGCCATCAGTGAGCCCCGGGTTATGAACACTGAAGCTTTCTTT.

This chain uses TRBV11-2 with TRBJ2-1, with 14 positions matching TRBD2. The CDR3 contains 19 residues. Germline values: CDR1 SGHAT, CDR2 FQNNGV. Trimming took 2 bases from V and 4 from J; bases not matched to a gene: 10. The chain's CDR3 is CASSLRGTSGGWNYNEQFF. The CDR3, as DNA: TGTGCCAGCAGCTTACGAGGGACTAGCGGGGGCTGGAATTACAATGAGCAGTTCTTC.

DNA for the CDR3: TGTGCCAGCAGCTCCCCCGAGCGCTCTGGAAACACCATATATTTT. Translating gives CASSSPERSGNTIYF. The V call is TRBV7-2, the J call TRBJ1-3, with D unclear. The length of the CDR3 is 15 residues. The V gene lost 4 bases and the J gene lost 0 bases, with 10 bases spanning the gap. Germline values: CDR1 SGHTA, CDR2 FQGNSA.

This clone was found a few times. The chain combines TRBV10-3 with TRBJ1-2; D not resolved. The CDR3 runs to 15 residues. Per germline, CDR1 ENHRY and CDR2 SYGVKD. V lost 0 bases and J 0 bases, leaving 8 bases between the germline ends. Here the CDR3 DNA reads TGTGCCATCAGTGAGTCAAGAGGAGCTAACTATGGCTACACCTTC. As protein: CAISESRGANYGYTF.

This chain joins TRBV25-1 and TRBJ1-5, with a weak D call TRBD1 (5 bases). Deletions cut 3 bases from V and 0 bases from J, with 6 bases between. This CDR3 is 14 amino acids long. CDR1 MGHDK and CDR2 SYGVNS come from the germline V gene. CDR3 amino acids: CASSETDSNQPQHF. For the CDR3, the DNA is TGTGCCAGCAGTGAGACAGATAGCAATCAGCCCCAGCATTTT.

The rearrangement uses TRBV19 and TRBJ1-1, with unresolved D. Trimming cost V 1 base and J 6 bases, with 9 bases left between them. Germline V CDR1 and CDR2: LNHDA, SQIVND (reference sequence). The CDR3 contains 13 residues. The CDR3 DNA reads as TGTGCCAGTAGTATAGGAGGAAGAGCTGAAGCTTTCTTT. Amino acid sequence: CASSIGGRAEAFF.

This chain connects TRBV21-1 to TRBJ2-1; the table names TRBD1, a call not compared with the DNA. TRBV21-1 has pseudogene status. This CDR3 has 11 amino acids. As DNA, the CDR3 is TGTGCCAGCAGCAAAACCAGGGCTCAGTTCTTC. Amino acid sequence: CASSKTRAQFF.

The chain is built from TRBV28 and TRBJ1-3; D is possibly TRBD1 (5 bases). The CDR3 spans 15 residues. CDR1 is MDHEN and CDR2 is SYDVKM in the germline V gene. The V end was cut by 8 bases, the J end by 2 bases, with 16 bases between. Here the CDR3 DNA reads TGTGCCAGCTCCCAGTTCGGGGGACCTGGAAACACCATATATTTT. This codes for CASSQFGGPGNTIYF.

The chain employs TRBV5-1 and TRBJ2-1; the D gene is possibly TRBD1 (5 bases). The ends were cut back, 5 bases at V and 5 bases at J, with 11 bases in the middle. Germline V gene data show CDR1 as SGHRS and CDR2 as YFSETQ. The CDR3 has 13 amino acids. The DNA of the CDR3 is TGCGCCAGCAGGTACGACAGAGACAATGAGCAGTTCTTC. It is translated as CASRYDRDNEQFF.

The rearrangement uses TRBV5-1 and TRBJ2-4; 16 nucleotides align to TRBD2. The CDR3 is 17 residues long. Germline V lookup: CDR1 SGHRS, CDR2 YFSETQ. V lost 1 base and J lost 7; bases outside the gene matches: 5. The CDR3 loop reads CASSLIGTSGRGNIQYF. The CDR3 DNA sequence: TGCGCCAGCAGCTTGATCGGGACTAGCGGGAGGGGGAACATTCAGTACTTC.

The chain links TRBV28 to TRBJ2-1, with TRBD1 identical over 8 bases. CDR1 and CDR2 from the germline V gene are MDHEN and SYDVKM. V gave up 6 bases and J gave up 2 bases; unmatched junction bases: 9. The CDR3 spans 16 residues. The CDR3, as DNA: TGTGCCAGCAGGGACAGGGTCGGAAGTCCCTACAATGAGCAGTTCTTC. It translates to CASRDRVGSPYNEQFF.